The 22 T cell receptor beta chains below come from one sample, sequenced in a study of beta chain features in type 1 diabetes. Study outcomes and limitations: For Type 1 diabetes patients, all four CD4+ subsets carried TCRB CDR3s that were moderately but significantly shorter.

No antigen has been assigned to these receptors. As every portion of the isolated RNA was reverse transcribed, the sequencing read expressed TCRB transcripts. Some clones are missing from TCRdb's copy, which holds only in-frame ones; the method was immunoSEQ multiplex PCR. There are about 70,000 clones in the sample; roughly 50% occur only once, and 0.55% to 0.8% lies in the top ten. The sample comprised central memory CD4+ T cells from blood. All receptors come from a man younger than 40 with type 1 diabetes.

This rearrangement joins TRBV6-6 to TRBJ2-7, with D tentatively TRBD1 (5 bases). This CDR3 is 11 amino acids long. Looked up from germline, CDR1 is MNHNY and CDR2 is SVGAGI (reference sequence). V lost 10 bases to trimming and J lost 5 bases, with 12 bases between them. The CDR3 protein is CATQGNNEQYF. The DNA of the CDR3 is TGTGCCACGCAGGGAAACAACGAGCAGTACTTC.

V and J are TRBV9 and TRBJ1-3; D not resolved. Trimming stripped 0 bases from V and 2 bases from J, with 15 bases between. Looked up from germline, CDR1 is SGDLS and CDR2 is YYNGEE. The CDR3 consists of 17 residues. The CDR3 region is CASSVGERRGPGNTIYF. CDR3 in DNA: TGTGCCAGCAGCGTAGGAGAACGGCGAGGGCCTGGAAACACCATATATTTT.

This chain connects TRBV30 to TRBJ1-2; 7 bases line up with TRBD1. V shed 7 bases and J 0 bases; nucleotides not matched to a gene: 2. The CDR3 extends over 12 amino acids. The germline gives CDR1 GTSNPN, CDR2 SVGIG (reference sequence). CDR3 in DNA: TGTGCCTCACAGGGGCCTAACTATGGCTACACCTTC. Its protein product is CASQGPNYGYTF.

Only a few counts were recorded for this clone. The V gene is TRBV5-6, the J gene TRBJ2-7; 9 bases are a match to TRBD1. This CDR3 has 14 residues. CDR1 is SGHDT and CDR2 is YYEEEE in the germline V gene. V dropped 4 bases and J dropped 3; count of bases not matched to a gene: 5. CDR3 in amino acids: CASSAGQGDYEQYF. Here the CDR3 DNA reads TGTGCCAGCAGCGCGGGACAGGGCGACTACGAGCAGTACTTC.

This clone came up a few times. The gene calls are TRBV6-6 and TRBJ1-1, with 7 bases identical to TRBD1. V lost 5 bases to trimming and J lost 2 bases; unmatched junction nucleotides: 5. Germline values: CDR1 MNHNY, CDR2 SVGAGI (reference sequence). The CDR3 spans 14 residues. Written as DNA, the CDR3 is TGTGCCAGCAGTGGACAGGCGGGTAACACTGAAGCTTTCTTT. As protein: CASSGQAGNTEAFF.

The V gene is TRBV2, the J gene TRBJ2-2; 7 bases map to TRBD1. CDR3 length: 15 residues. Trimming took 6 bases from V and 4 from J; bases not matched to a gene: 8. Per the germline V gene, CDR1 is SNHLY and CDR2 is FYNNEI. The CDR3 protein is CASSREGARTGELFF. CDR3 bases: TGTGCCAGCAGCCGAGAGGGGGCTCGCACCGGGGAGCTGTTTTTT.

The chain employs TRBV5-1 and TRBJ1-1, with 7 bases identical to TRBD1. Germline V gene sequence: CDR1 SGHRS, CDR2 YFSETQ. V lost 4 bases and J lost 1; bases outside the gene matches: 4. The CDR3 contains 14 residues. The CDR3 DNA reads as TGCGCCAGCAGCAAGGGACAGCCGAACACTGAAGCTTTCTTT. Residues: CASSKGQPNTEAFF.

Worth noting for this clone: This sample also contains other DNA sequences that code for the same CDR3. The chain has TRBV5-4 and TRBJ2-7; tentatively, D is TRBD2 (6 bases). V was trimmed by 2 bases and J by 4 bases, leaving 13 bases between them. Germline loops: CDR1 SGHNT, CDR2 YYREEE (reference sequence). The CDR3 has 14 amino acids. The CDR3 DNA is TGTGCCAGCAGCTTAGAAGCGGGCGGTTACGAGCAGTACTTC. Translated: CASSLEAGGYEQYF.

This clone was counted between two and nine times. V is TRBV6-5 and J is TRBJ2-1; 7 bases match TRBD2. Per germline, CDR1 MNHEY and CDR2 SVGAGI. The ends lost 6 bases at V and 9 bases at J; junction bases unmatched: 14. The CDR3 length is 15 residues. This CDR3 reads CASRGTRGRTGEQFF. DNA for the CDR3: TGTGCCAGCAGGGGGACTCGCGGGAGAACGGGTGAGCAGTTCTTC.

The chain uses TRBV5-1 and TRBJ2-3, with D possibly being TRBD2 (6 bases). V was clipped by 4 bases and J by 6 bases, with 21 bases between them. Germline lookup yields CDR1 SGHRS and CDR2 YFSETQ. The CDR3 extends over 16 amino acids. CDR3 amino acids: CASSQGLSAESDTQYF. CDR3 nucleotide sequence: TGCGCCAGCAGCCAAGGACTAAGCGCCGAATCCGATACGCAGTATTTT.

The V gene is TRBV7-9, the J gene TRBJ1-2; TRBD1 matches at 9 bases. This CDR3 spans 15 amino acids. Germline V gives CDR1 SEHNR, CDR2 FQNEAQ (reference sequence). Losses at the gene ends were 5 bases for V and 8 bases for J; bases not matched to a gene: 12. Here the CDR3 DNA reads TGTGCCAGCAGCCCACTACAGGGGGCAGGTGGGGGCTACACCTTC. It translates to CASSPLQGAGGGYTF.

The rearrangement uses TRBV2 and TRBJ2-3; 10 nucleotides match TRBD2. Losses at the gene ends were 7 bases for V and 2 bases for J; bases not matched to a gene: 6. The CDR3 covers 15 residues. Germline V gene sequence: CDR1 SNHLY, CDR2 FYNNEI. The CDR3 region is CASTVTSGYTDTQYF. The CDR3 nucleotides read TGTGCCAGCACTGTGACTAGCGGGTACACAGATACGCAGTATTTT. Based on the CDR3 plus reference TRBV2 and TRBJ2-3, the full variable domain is EPEVTQTPSHQVTQMGQEVILRCVPISNHLYFYWYRQILGQKVEFLVSFYNNEISEKSEIFDDQFSVERPDGSNFTLKIRSTKLEDSAMYFCASTVTSGYTDTQYFGPGTRLTVL.

CDR3 residues: CASSQDEIGRSPLHF. In DNA form, the CDR3 reads TGTGCCAGCAGCCAAGATGAGATAGGGAGGTCACCCCTCCACTTT. The chain links TRBV14 to TRBJ1-6, with D uncertain. The germline V gene has CDR1 SGHDN and CDR2 FVKESK. V was pared by 0 bases and J by 10 bases, with 13 bases between. This CDR3 is built from 15 residues.

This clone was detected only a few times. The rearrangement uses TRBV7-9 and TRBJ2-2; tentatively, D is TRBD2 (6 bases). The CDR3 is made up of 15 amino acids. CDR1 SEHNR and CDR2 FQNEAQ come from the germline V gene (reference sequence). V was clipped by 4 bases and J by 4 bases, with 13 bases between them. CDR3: CASSSGRAGTGELFF. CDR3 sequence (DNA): TGTGCCAGCAGCTCCGGGAGAGCAGGCACCGGGGAGCTGTTTTTT.

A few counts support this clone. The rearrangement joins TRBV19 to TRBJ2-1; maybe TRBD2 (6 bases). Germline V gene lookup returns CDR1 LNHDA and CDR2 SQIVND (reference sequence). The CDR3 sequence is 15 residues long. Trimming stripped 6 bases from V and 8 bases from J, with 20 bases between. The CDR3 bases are TGTGCCAGTAGCTACTCCGGGGGAGGTGGAGATGAGCAGTTCTTC. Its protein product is CASSYSGGGGDEQFF. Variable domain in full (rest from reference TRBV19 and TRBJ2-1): DGGITQSPKYLFRKEGQNVTLSCEQNLNHDAMYWYRQDPGQGLRLIYYSQIVNDFQKGDIAEGYSVSREKKESFPLTVTSAQKNPTAFYLCASSYSGGGGDEQFFGPGTRLTVL.

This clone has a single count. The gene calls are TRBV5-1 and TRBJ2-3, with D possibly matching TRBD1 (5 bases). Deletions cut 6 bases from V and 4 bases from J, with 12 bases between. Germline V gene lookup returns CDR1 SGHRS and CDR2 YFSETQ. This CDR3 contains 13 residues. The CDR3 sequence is CASTSQGADTQYF. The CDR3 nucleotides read TGCGCCAGCACGAGCCAGGGCGCAGATACGCAGTATTTT.

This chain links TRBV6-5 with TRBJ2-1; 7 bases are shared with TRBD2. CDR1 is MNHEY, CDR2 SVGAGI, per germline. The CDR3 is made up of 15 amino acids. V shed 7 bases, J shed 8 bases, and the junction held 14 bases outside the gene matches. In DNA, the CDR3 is TGTGCCAGCATACCGCCCCACGGGAGGAACGATGAGCAGTTCTTC. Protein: CASIPPHGRNDEQFF.

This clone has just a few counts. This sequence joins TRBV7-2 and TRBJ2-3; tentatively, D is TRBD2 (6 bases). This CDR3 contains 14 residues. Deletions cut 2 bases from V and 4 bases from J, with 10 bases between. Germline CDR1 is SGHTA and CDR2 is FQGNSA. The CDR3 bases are TGTGCCAGCAGCTTAACCCGGGACTCAGATACGCAGTATTTT. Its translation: CASSLTRDSDTQYF.

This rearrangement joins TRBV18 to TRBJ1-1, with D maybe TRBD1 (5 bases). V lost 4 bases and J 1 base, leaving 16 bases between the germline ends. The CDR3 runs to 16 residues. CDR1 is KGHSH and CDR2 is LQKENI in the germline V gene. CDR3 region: CASSLRLGQGNTEAFF. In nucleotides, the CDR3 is TGTGCCAGCTCACTCAGACTGGGTCAGGGGAACACTGAAGCTTTCTTT.

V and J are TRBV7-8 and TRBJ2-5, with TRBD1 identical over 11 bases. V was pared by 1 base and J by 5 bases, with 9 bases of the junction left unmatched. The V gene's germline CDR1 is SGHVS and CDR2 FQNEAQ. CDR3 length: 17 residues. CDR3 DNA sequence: TGTGCCAGCAGCTTAGGTCTCCGGACAGGGGGCGAGGAGACCCAGTACTTC. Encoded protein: CASSLGLRTGGEETQYF.

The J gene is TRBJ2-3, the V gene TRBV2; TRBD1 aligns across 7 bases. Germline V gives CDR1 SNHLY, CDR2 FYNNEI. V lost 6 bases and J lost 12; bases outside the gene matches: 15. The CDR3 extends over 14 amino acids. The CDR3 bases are TGTGCCAGCAGCCGTGCGAGGGGGCTCCTCCCACAGTATTTT. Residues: CASSRARGLLPQYF.

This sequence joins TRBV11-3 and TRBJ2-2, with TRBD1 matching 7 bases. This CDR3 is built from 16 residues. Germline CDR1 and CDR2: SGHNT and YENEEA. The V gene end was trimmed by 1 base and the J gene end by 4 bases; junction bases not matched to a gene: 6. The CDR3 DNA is TGTGCCAGCAGCTTAGCAGGGGGTGTGAGCACCGGGGAGCTGTTTTTT. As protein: CASSLAGGVSTGELFF.